Following are 23 T cell receptor beta chains from one sample sequenced in a study of hypomethylating agent response in myelodysplastic syndrome. Profiled with immunoSEQ multiplex PCR; TCRdb holds only in-frame clones, not every one. The table includes fewer than 7,500 clones, 83% detected once. Sequencing was performed on bone marrow, taken before or after starting hypomethylating agent treatment for myelodysplastic syndrome (not recorded which). The receptors stem from a human donor with myelodysplastic syndrome.

The rearrangement uses TRBV6-6 and TRBJ1-1; TRBD1 matches 9 bases. CDR1 is MNHNY, CDR2 SVGAGI, per germline (reference sequence). The V gene end was trimmed by 5 bases and the J gene end by 2 bases; junction bases not matched to a gene: 9. This CDR3 region has 16 residues. CDR3 coding DNA: TGTGCCAGCAGTCCAACAGGGGGCGCAGGAAACACTGAAGCTTTCTTT. Protein product: CASSPTGGAGNTEAFF.

This chain links TRBV7-2 with TRBJ1-1; the D is unclear. Trimming stripped 3 bases from V and 2 bases from J, with 10 bases between. Germline lookup yields CDR1 SGHTA and CDR2 FQGNSA. The CDR3 totals 14 residues. The CDR3 coding sequence is TGTGCCAGCAGCTTCAAACCGTCCAACACTGAAGCTTTCTTT. Residues: CASSFKPSNTEAFF.

The table lists this clone with a few counts. The chain has TRBV30 and TRBJ1-5; D is undetermined. The CDR3 loop spans 13 amino acids. CDR1 and CDR2 from the germline V gene are GTSNPN and SVGIG (reference sequence). Between the trimmed V and J ends, which lost 5 bases and 0 bases, there was a span of 8 bases. In DNA form, the CDR3 reads TGTGCCTGGCAAGGTTCTAGCAATCAGCCCCAGCATTTT. It specifies CAWQGSSNQPQHF. Full variable domain (missing parts from reference TRBV30 and TRBJ1-5): SQTIHQWPATLVQPVGSPLSLECTVEGTSNPNLYWYRQAAGRGLQLLFYSVGIGQISSEVPQNLSASRPQDRQFILSSKKLLLSDSGFYLCAWQGSSNQPQHFGDGTRLSIL.

The V and J genes are TRBV11-3 and TRBJ2-7, with D perhaps TRBD1 or TRBD2 (6 bases each). Trimming took off 2 bases at V and 5 bases at J, with 13 bases between the two ends. The CDR3 extends over 14 amino acids. CDR1 and CDR2 (germline): SGHNT, YENEEA. The CDR3 loop is CASSLSTGRHEQYF. CDR3 coding DNA: TGTGCCAGCAGCTTATCTACAGGGAGGCACGAGCAGTACTTC.

The rearrangement joins TRBV6-5 to TRBJ2-1; perhaps TRBD1 as D (6 bases). The CDR3 runs 14 residues. Germline loops: CDR1 MNHEY, CDR2 SVGAGI. Trimming left V 5 bases short and J 9 bases short, with 17 bases between. CDR3 residues: CASSLGQTTSEQFF. The CDR3 DNA reads TGTGCCAGCAGTCTTGGACAGACAACCAGTGAGCAGTTCTTC.

The rearrangement joins TRBV2 to TRBJ2-2, with 10 bases aligning to TRBD1. V shed 7 bases and J 4 bases; nucleotides not matched to a gene: 9. The CDR3 covers 16 residues. Germline CDR1 and CDR2: SNHLY and FYNNEI. The CDR3 coding sequence is TGTGCCAGCACTGCCAGGACAGGGGGAGCCACCGGGGAGCTGTTTTTT. Translating it yields CASTARTGGATGELFF.

This chain uses TRBV27 with TRBJ2-5; TRBD1 matches at 11 bases. The CDR3 is 14 amino acids. Germline values: CDR1 MNHEY, CDR2 SMNVEV (reference sequence). Unmatched junction bases numbered 5, after V lost 4 bases and J lost 7 bases. The CDR3 region is CASSSRDRGLTQYF. The CDR3 nucleotides are TGTGCCAGCAGTTCACGGGACAGGGGGTTGACCCAGTACTTC.

J is TRBJ2-5 and V is TRBV11-2, with TRBD2 matching 9 bases. The DNA end is more similar to TRBJ2-7, so the J call may be wrong. Germline-derived CDR1 and CDR2 are SGHAT and FQNNGV. This CDR3 comprises 16 residues. The CDR3 DNA reads as TGTGCCAGCAGCTTAGTCTTTGCGGGGGGGCTTTACGAGCAGTACTTC. It is translated as CASSLVFAGGLYEQYF.

This chain connects TRBV7-9 to TRBJ1-6; the D gene is possibly TRBD1 (5 bases). Trimming removed 11 bases from V and 10 bases from J, with 21 bases in between. The germline V gene encodes CDR1 SEHNR and CDR2 FQNEAQ (reference sequence). The CDR3 loop spans 14 amino acids. CDR3 sequence: CARVKGQGGSPLHF. CDR3 DNA: TGTGCCCGCGTAAAGGGGCAGGGAGGGTCACCCCTCCACTTT.

This clone showed up just a few times. The chain joins TRBV7-9 to TRBJ1-5; TRBD1 matches 7 bases. Germline CDR1 SEHNR, CDR2 FQNEAQ (reference sequence). The junction had 12 bases not matched to a gene; V was cut back by 4 bases and J by 6 bases. The CDR3 runs 16 residues. The CDR3 protein is CASSSAQGREGQPQHF. The CDR3 nucleotides read TGTGCCAGCAGCTCAGCACAGGGGAGGGAAGGTCAGCCCCAGCATTTT.

This chain uses TRBV19 with TRBJ2-2, with D unclear. Germline CDR1 and CDR2: LNHDA and SQIVND (reference sequence). Trimming pared 2 bases from V and 0 bases from J, leaving 10 bases between. The CDR3 has 16 residues. The CDR3 protein is CASSIMAFANTGELFF. The CDR3 DNA reads as TGTGCCAGTAGTATAATGGCGTTCGCGAACACCGGGGAGCTGTTTTTT.

The genes are TRBV6-6 and TRBJ1-5, with a weak D call TRBD1 (5 bases). Trimming pared 6 bases from V and 6 bases from J, leaving 12 bases between. The length of the CDR3 is 13 residues. Germline V gives CDR1 MNHNY, CDR2 SVGAGI (reference sequence). CDR3 sequence (DNA): TGTGCCAGCAGCTTCCGGGGGAGTCAGCCCCAGCATTTT. Translated, it gives CASSFRGSQPQHF.

This sequence joins TRBV10-1 and TRBJ2-3; D not resolved. Trimming left V 7 bases short and J 6 bases short, with 14 bases between. The CDR3 covers 13 residues. Germline CDR1 WNHNN, CDR2 SYGVQD (reference sequence). The CDR3 loop reads CASTEIGADTQYF. Written as DNA, the CDR3 is TGCGCCAGCACTGAAATAGGAGCTGATACGCAGTATTTT.

V and J are TRBV6-1 and TRBJ1-5; possible D gene TRBD1, 6 bases. The germline V gene encodes CDR1 MNHNS and CDR2 SASEGT. Trimming shortened V by 8 bases and J by 3 bases, and 14 bases separated the two germline ends. The CDR3 loop spans 14 amino acids. The CDR3 DNA sequence: TGTGCCAGCGAAAAACAGGGTAACAATCAGCCCCAGCATTTT. It codes for CASEKQGNNQPQHF.

The rearrangement joins TRBV5-1 to TRBJ2-7; 8 bases align to TRBD1. Germline assignment: CDR1 SGHRS and CDR2 YFSETQ. The CDR3 is 15 amino acids. V lost 0 bases and J lost 4; bases outside the gene matches: 6. The CDR3 bases are TGCGCCAGCAGCTTGGTACAGGGGGGATTTTACGAGCAGTACTTC. Its protein product is CASSLVQGGFYEQYF.

The genes are TRBV4-1 and TRBJ2-6; 9 bases map to TRBD1. V trimming: 1 base; J trimming: 4 bases; junction bases outside the gene matches: 11. This CDR3 is 19 amino acids long. Per the germline V gene, CDR1 is MGHRA and CDR2 is YSYEKL. For the CDR3, the DNA is TGCGCCAGCAGCCAAGGAAGGGGACAGGGTAATACAGGGGCCAACGTCCTGACTTTC. It specifies CASSQGRGQGNTGANVLTF.

The chain joins TRBV10-2 to TRBJ2-5; 7 positions match TRBD1. After removal of 6 bases from V and 1 base from J, the junction contained 2 bases not matched to a gene. In germline, CDR1 is WSHSY, CDR2 SAAADI. The CDR3 sequence is 13 residues long. The CDR3 protein is CASRKGAQETQYF. The DNA for the CDR3 is TGCGCCAGCAGGAAGGGGGCCCAAGAGACCCAGTACTTC.

The V and J genes are TRBV11-2 and TRBJ2-3, with TRBD2 matching over 14 bases. Germline-derived CDR1 and CDR2 are SGHAT and FQNNGV. There are 17 residues in the CDR3. J lost 1 base, V lost 1 base, and 1 base had no gene match. The CDR3 sequence: CASSLGTSGGRTDTQYF. CDR3 nucleotide sequence: TGTGCCAGCAGCTTAGGGACTAGCGGGGGGCGCACAGATACGCAGTATTTT.

The chain recombines TRBV5-1 with TRBJ1-6; D unclear. V was cut by 0 bases and J by 2 bases, with 9 bases left in between. This CDR3 has 16 residues. CDR1 and CDR2 (germline): SGHRS, YFSETQ. In DNA, the CDR3 is TGCGCCAGCAGCTTGGACCCAGCTGCCTATAATTCACCCCTCCACTTT. Translated, it gives CASSLDPAAYNSPLHF. Together with reference TRBV5-1 and TRBJ1-6, the CDR3 gives the full variable domain: KAGVTQTPRYLIKTRGQQVTLSCSPISGHRSVSWYQQTPGQGLQFLFEYFSETQRNKGNFPGRFSGRQFSNSRSEMNVSTLELGDSALYLCASSLDPAAYNSPLHFGNGTRLTVT.

The chain employs TRBV19 and TRBJ1-3; D may be TRBD1 (5 bases). CDR3 length: 14 amino acids. Germline V gives CDR1 LNHDA, CDR2 SQIVND (reference sequence). V lost 4 bases, J lost 1 base, and 8 bases lay in between. The CDR3 region has the DNA TGTGCCAGTAGTACAGGGTTGTCTGGAAACACCATATATTTT. Translation: CASSTGLSGNTIYF.

The rearrangement uses TRBV6-1 and TRBJ1-1; 8 bases are a match to TRBD1. Germline V gives CDR1 MNHNS, CDR2 SASEGT. The ends lost 10 bases at V and 6 bases at J; junction bases unmatched: 7. The CDR3 is 12 residues long. The CDR3 spells CATNQGAAEAFF. DNA of the CDR3: TGTGCCACCAACCAGGGGGCCGCTGAAGCTTTCTTT.

The chain carries TRBV4-2 and TRBJ2-3, with D possibly matching TRBD1 (6 bases). Germline loops: CDR1 LGHNA, CDR2 YNFKEQ. CDR3 length: 18 amino acids. With 0 bases removed from V and 1 base from J, the gap between germline ends came to 17 bases. As DNA, the CDR3 is TGTGCCAGCAGCCAAGATGCGGAACAGGGCTGGGGCACAGATACGCAGTATTTT. Translation: CASSQDAEQGWGTDTQYF.

The rearrangement uses TRBV4-1 and TRBJ2-3; 7 bases match TRBD2. Germline CDR1 reads MGHRA; CDR2 reads YSYEKL. The CDR3 covers 15 residues. V gave up 3 bases and J gave up 2 bases; unmatched junction bases: 5. In DNA form, the CDR3 reads TGCGCCAGCAGCCACTCCGGGACTAACACAGATACGCAGTATTTT. This translates into CASSHSGTNTDTQYF.